This T cell receptor (beta chain) comes out of a study of shared clonotypes between healthy human individuals. The wider study: Each donor had three CD4 naive, three CD4 memory, two CD8 naive and one CD8 memory plate.

Germline values: CDR1 SGHRS, CDR2 YFSETQ. CDR3 length: 15 amino acids. V was trimmed by 2 bases and J by 1 base, leaving 9 bases between them. Deep level was the assay's run setting. Tens of thousands of T cell genomes, or about 190 ng DNA, went into the sorted-subset replicate PCRs. The table came from immunoSEQ multiplex PCR; TCRdb's copy has only in-frame clones and leaves some out. The sample shows some 2,000,000 clones, just under 95% of them seen only once. CD45RO-negative, CCR7-positively selected cells formed the naive CD8 fraction, excluding terminally differentiated effector memory CD45RA+ cells. Findings and limits, study-wide: The four-donor shared clonotypes exceeded non-shared clonotypes in generation probability, with non-shared ones scoring lower.

A remark on this clone: Its antigen is undetermined.

This TCR came from a young man in good health. The chain carries TRBV5-1 and TRBJ2-2; the D gene could be TRBD1 or TRBD2 (5 bases each). The sample consisted of naive CD8+ T cells sorted from blood. The CDR3 sequence: CASSFRGENTGELFF. The CDR3 DNA follows: TGCGCCAGCAGCTTTAGAGGGGAGAACACCGGGGAGCTGTTTTTT.